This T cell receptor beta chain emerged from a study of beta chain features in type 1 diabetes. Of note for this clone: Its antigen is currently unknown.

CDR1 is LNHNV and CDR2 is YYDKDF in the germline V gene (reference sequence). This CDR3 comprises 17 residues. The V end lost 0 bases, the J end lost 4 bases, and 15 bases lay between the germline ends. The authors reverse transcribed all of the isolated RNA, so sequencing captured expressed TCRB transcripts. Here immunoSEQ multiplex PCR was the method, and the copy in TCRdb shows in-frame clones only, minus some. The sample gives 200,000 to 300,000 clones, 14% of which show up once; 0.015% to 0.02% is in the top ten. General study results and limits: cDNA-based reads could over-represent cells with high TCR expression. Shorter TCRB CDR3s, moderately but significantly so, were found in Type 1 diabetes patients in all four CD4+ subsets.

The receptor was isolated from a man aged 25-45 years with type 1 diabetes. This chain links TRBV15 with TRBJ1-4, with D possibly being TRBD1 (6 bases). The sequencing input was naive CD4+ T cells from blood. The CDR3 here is CATSRDQRTAHNEKLFF. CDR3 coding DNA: TGTGCCACCAGCAGAGACCAAAGGACAGCTCATAATGAAAAACTGTTTTTT.